These T cell receptor beta chains were read from a single sample in a study of vaccination effects on CD4 cells after COVID-19. Their target antigens are unknown. TCRdb's copy holds only in-frame clones and misses some; the assay was immunoSEQ multiplex PCR. The sample consists of 25,000 or so clones, over 55% of them appearing once. Source: CD4+ T cells from PBMCs cultured with HCoV-OC43 spike peptides, taken before COVID-19 vaccination. The receptor source for this set is a human donor who received a COVID-19 vaccine. CDR3s include the opening cysteine and the closing phenylalanine or tryptophan. Fields, in order: clone size, J gene, V gene, D gene, CDR3 DNA, CDR3 protein. D genes are given only for firm matches. Expanded clones get a size class; other rows say once, few or many, or leave the size out.

abundance: -
j_gene: TRBJ1-4
v_gene: TRBV30
d_gene: -
CDR3nt: TGTGCCTGGAGTGGGGGGTCGGAAAAACTGTTTTTT
CDR3aa: CAWSGGSEKLFF

abundance: -
j_gene: TRBJ1-2
v_gene: TRBV18
d_gene: -
CDR3nt: TGTGCCAGCTCAGGGGGGGAAGATGGCTACACCTTC
CDR3aa: CASSGGEDGYTF

abundance: -
j_gene: TRBJ1-5
v_gene: TRBV15
d_gene: -
CDR3nt: TGTGCCACCAGCAGGGACAATCAGCCCCAGCATTTT
CDR3aa: CATSRDNQPQHF

abundance: -
j_gene: TRBJ1-2
v_gene: TRBV30
d_gene: -
CDR3nt: TGTGCCTGGAGTGAAGGGACATACCTAAACTATGGCTACACCTTC
CDR3aa: CAWSEGTYLNYGYTF

abundance: -
j_gene: TRBJ1-2
v_gene: TRBV5-6
d_gene: TRBD1
CDR3nt: TGTGCCAGCAGCTCTCTGGCAGGGGGTAGTGGCTACACCTTC
CDR3aa: CASSSLAGGSGYTF

abundance: -
j_gene: TRBJ2-5
v_gene: TRBV3-1/TRBV3-2
d_gene: -
CDR3nt: TGTGCCAGCAGCCAAGACGGGGGTGGGGAGACCCAGTACTTC
CDR3aa: CASSQDGGGETQYF

abundance: -
j_gene: TRBJ1-1
v_gene: TRBV30
d_gene: -
CDR3nt: TGTGCCTGGAGTGCTACAGGCGGGGAAGCTTTCTTT
CDR3aa: CAWSATGGEAFF

abundance: medium-sized
j_gene: TRBJ2-3
v_gene: TRBV10-3
d_gene: TRBD2
CDR3nt: TGTGCCATCAGTGCTTATTCGGGAGGGGGGGCAGATACGCAGTATTTT
CDR3aa: CAISAYSGGGADTQYF

abundance: -
j_gene: TRBJ2-3
v_gene: TRBV25-1
d_gene: TRBD1
CDR3nt: TGTGCCAGCAGCTTAGGTGCGACAGGGCGCACAGATACGCAGTATTTT
CDR3aa: CASSLGATGRTDTQYF

abundance: -
j_gene: TRBJ1-6
v_gene: TRBV27
d_gene: -
CDR3nt: TGTGCCAGCCGTTTACCCCTCCACTTT
CDR3aa: CASRLPLHF